A single sample is the source of the 5 T cell receptor beta chains below, sequenced in a study of shared clonotypes between healthy human individuals. Terminally differentiated effector memory CD45RA+ cells were excluded from the naive CD8 cells, which were CD45RO-negative and positively selected for CCR7. Profiling relied on immunoSEQ multiplex PCR, and the TCRdb table lists in-frame clones only, not all of them. Of 650,000 to 800,000 clones listed, roughly 94% are singletons. The sample was naive CD8+ T cells sorted from blood. The receptors were sampled from a man aged 25 to 45 in good health.

The V call is TRBV7-9, the J call TRBJ2-7; maybe TRBD1 (5 bases). Per germline, CDR1 SEHNR and CDR2 FQNEAQ (reference sequence). The CDR3 spans 13 residues. V was trimmed by 2 bases and J by 5 bases, leaving 10 bases between them. DNA for the CDR3: TGTGCCAGCAGCTTACTAGGGGTCCACGAGCAGTACTTC. Protein: CASSLLGVHEQYF.

The rearrangement links TRBV7-9 to TRBJ2-3; no reliable D call. CDR3 length equals 12 residues. The V end was cut by 7 bases, the J end by 4 bases, with 9 bases between. The germline CDR1 and CDR2 sequences are SEHNR and FQNEAQ (reference sequence). The CDR3 loop reads CASKTGPDTQYF. The CDR3 region has the DNA TGTGCCAGCAAGACCGGGCCAGATACGCAGTATTTT.

The J gene is TRBJ2-7, the V gene TRBV28; possibly TRBD2 for D (6 bases). The germline V and J ends were trimmed by 2 bases and 5 bases, with 22 bases remaining between them. This CDR3 has 17 residues. Germline-derived CDR1 and CDR2 are MDHEN and SYDVKM. The CDR3, as DNA: TGTGCCAGCAGTTTACCCCGCCGGCTAGCGCGTGGGGACGAGCAGTACTTC. Its protein product is CASSLPRRLARGDEQYF.

The chain employs TRBV28 and TRBJ1-2; the D is unclear. The ends were cut back, 2 bases at V and 5 bases at J, with 21 bases in the middle. Looked up from germline, CDR1 is MDHEN and CDR2 is SYDVKM. The CDR3 consists of 17 residues. CDR3 protein: CASSLGRGRGIQYGYTF. In DNA, the CDR3 is TGTGCCAGCAGTTTAGGACGAGGGCGGGGAATTCAATATGGCTACACCTTC.

This sequence joins TRBV10-3 and TRBJ1-1, with a weak D call TRBD1 (5 bases). The germline V gene has CDR1 ENHRY and CDR2 SYGVKD. The germline V and J ends were trimmed by 3 bases and 2 bases, with 10 bases remaining between them. The CDR3 contains 14 residues. The DNA for the CDR3 is TGTGCCATCAGTGACCGGGACCTAAACACTGAAGCTTTCTTT. Amino acid sequence: CAISDRDLNTEAFF.